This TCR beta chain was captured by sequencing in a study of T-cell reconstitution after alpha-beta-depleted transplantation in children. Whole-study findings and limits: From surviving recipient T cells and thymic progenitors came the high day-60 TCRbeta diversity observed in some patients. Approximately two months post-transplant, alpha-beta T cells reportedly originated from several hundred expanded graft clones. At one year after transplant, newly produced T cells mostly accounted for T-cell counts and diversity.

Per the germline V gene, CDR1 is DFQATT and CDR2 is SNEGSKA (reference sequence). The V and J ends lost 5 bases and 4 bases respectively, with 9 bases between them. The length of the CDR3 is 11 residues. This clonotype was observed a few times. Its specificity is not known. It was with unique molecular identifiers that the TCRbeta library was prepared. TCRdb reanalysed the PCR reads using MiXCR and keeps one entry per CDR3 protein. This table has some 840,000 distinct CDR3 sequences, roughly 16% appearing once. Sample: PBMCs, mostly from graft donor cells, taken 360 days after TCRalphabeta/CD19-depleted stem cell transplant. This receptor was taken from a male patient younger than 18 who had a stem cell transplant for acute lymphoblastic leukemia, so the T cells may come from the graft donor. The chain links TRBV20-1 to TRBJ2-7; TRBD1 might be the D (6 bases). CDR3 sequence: CSAGTIYEQYF. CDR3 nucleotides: TGCAGTGCTGGGACAATTTACGAGCAGTACTTC.